The text below deals with one T cell receptor beta chain. Its target is unknown. This sample's treatment: some 19 received Ad26.COV2.S at low or high dose, single or two shots; several received placebo; per-sample allocation not given. Sampling took place 63 days after the first vaccine or placebo injection. It was an adult aged 18-55 years in Boston who was the donor. The study used a vaccine consisting of an Ad26 vector that expressed Wuhan-strain SARS-CoV-2 spike. Profiling relied on immunoSEQ multiplex PCR, and the TCRdb table lists in-frame clones only, not all of them. In the table there are about 480,000 clones, about 83% of which are singletons. The sample comes from a study of Ad26.COV2.S vaccination and SARS-CoV-2 variants. Study summary: Administration of Ad26.COV2.S was intramuscular, either once or twice 56 days apart. Whole-study findings and limits: Post-vaccination spike-specific CD8+ and CD4+ T cell responses reportedly had substantial breadth.

The V gene's germline CDR1 is MNHEY and CDR2 SVGAGI. The V and J ends lost 6 bases and 5 bases, in that order; junction bases with no gene match: 6. The CDR3 totals 15 residues. The J gene is TRBJ2-4, the V gene TRBV6-5; TRBD2 matches 11 bases. The receptor was derived from a person aged 18-65 years who received the Ad26.COV2.S COVID-19 vaccine or a placebo. The sample in question was peripheral blood, obtained in a trial of Ad26.COV2.S vaccine versus placebo. The CDR3 is CASRKTSGNENIQYF. The CDR3 nucleotides read TGTGCCAGCAGGAAGACTAGCGGGAATGAAAACATTCAGTACTTC.